Included here is one T cell receptor beta chain sequence, with context. The target antigen is unknown. This sample is drawn from a study of beta chain features in type 1 diabetes. Study conclusions and caveats: Significant though moderate, a shortening of TCRB CDR3s appeared in all four CD4+ subsets of Type 1 diabetes patients.

The investigators reverse transcribed all of the isolated RNA, so they sequenced expressed TCRB transcripts. The assay was immunoSEQ multiplex PCR, and TCRdb's table has in-frame clones only and misses some. The sample has roughly 240,000 clones, around 22% seen once. The germline V gene encodes CDR1 MNHNS and CDR2 SASEGT. The CDR3 loop spans 12 amino acids. V was shortened by 4 bases and J by 3 bases, with 4 bases between the two germline ends. The rearrangement uses TRBV6-1 and TRBJ1-3, with D unresolved. Sequences were obtained from naive CD4+ T cells from blood. The origin of this receptor is a woman in her 30s with type 1 diabetes. The CDR3 is CASSGYGNTIYF. CDR3 DNA: TGTGCCAGCAGTGGTTATGGAAACACCATATATTTT.